The entry that follows covers one T cell receptor beta chain sequence. What it recognizes is unknown. The data were taken from a study of shared clonotypes between healthy human individuals. Whole-study findings and limits: Among the subsets, naive ones generally showed larger estimated richness than memory ones. Even with large depth, rarefaction showed that sorted-subset sequencing was incomplete.

The CDR3 runs 13 residues. The germline V gene encodes CDR1 SGHNT and CDR2 YYREEE (reference sequence). Trimming shortened V by 5 bases and J by 2 bases, and 10 bases separated the two germline ends. An assay was performed, and its level was deep. Sorted-subset replicate PCRs used 200 ng DNA, approximately 33,000 T cell genomes. Using immunoSEQ multiplex PCR, the repertoire was profiled, and TCRdb retains in-frame clones only, with some absent. The sample includes about 2.4 million clones, just over 90% of them seen just once. The source of this sequence is a man aged 18 to 29 in good health. Sequenced sample: naive CD4+ T cells sorted from blood. Subset: CD45RA+ positively selected. The chain recombines TRBV5-4 with TRBJ2-5; tentatively, D is TRBD1 (6 bases). DNA of the CDR3: TGTGCCAGCAGTTTTACAGGGCAAGAGACCCAGTACTTC. Translation: CASSFTGQETQYF. The entire variable domain, with the rest obtained from reference TRBV5-4 and TRBJ2-5, is as follows: ETGVTQSPTHLIKTRGQQVTLRCSSQSGHNTVSWYQQALGQGPQFIFQYYREEENGRGNFPPRFSGLQFPNYSSELNVNALELDDSALYLCASSFTGQETQYFGPGTRLLVL.